This TCR beta chain was obtained from a study of blood T cells in healthy people across ages. The CDR3 sequence is 15 residues long. The V gene's germline CDR1 is SGHRS and CDR2 YFSETQ. V was trimmed by 5 bases and J by 7 bases, leaving 18 bases between them. For the second PCR, which ran for roughly 6 to 12 cycles, a sample-barcoded 5' primer and a J-beta primer mix were used. TCRdb independently ran MiXCR on the 5' RACE reads; one entry per CDR3 protein. The sample consists of about 680,000 distinct CDR3 sequences, around 49% of them appearing once. The J gene is TRBJ1-4, the V gene TRBV5-1, with TRBD1 as a possible D gene (5 bases). Sequencing used blood. This TCR was recovered from a woman between 55 and 75 years old in good health. CDR3 coding DNA: TGCGCCAGCAGTCCTGGCGGACGGGGACCTGAAAAACTGTTTTTT. This translates into CASSPGGRGPEKLFF.